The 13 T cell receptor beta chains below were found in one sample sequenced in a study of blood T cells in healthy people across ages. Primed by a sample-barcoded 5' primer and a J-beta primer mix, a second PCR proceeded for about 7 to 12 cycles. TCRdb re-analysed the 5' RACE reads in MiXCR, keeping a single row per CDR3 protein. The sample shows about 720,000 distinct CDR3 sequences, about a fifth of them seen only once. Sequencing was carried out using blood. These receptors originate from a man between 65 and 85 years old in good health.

The chain's CDR3 is CASGKGSKNIQYF. The CDR3 nucleotides are TGTGCCAGCGGGAAGGGGTCCAAAAACATTCAGTACTTC. The rearrangement uses TRBV7-2 and TRBJ2-4, with D tentatively TRBD1 (5 bases). V was cut by 8 bases and J by 2 bases, with 10 bases left in between. Germline V gene data show CDR1 as SGHTA and CDR2 as FQGNSA. The CDR3 has 13 amino acids.

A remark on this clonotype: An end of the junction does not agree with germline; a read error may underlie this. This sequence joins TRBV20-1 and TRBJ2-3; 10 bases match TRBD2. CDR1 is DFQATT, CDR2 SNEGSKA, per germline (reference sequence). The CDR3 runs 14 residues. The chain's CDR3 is CGALAGGGTDTQYF. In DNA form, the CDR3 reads TGCGGTGCTTTAGCGGGAGGTGGCACAGATACGCAGTATTTT.

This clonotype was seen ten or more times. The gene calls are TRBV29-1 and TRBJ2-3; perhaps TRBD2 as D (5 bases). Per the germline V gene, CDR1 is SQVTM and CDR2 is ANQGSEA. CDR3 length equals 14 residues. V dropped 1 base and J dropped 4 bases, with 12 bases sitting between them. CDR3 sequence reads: CSVEAGVAPDTQYF. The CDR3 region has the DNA TGCAGCGTTGAAGCTGGGGTAGCGCCAGATACGCAGTATTTT.

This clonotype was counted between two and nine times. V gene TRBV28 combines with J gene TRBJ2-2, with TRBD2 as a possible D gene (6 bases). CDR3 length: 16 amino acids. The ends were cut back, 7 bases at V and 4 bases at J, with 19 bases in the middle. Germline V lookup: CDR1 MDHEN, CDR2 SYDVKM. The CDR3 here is CASNEPGGAVTGELFF. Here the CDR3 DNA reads TGTGCCAGCAACGAACCCGGAGGGGCGGTCACCGGGGAGCTGTTTTTT.

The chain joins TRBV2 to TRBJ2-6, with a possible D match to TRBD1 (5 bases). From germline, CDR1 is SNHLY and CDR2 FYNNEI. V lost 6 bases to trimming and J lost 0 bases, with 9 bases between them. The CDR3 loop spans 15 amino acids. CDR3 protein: CASRATDSGANVLTF. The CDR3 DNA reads TGTGCCAGCAGGGCGACAGACTCTGGGGCCAACGTCCTGACTTTC.

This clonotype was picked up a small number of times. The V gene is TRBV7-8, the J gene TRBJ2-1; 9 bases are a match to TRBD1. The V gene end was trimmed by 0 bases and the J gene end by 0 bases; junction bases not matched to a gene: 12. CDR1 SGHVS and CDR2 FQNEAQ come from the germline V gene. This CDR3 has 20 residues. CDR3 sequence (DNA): TGTGCCAGCAGCTTAGCCAGTACCGGGACAGGGAGGATCTCCTACAATGAGCAGTTCTTC. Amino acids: CASSLASTGTGRISYNEQFF.

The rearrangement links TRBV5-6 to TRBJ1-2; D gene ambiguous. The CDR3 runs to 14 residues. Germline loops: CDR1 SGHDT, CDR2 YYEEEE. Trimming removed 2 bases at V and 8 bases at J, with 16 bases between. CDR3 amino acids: CASSFEDAGRGYTF. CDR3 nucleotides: TGTGCCAGCAGCTTCGAGGACGCCGGCAGGGGCTACACCTTC.

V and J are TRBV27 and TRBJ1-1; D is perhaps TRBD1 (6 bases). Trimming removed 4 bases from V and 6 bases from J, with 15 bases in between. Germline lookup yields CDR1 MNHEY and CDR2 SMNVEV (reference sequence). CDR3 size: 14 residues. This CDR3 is CASSYLGAQSEAFF. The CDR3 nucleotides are TGTGCCAGCAGTTACCTGGGGGCGCAATCTGAAGCTTTCTTT.

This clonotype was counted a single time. The CDR3, as DNA: TGTGCCAGCAGTTCTAACCCTACCTGGGACGGAGGACGCACAGATACGCAGTATTTT. It encodes CASSSNPTWDGGRTDTQYF. This chain uses TRBV12-3 or TRBV12-4 with TRBJ2-3; D may be TRBD1 or TRBD2 (5 bases each). This CDR3 has 19 residues. The V and J ends lost 4 bases and 1 base respectively, with 24 bases between them.

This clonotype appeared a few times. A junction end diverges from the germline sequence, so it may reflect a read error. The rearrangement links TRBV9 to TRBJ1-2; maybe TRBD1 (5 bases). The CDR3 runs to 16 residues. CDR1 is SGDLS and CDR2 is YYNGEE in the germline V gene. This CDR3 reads CANSLGEGQANYGYTF. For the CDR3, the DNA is TGTGCCAACAGCCTAGGAGAGGGGCAAGCTAACTATGGCTACACCTTC.

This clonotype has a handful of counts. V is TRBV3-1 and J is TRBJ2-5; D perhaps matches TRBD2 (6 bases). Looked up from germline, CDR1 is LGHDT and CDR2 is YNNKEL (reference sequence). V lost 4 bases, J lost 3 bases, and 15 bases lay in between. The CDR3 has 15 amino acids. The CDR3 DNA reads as TGTGCCAGCAGCCCTCTTCTGGCTAGCGAAGAGACCCAGTACTTC. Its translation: CASSPLLASEETQYF.

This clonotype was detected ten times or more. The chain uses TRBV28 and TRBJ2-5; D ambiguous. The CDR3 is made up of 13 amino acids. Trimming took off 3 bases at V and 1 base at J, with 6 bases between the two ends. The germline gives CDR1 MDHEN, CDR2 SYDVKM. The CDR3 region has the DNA TGTGCCAGCAGTTTGGAATTCCAAGAGACCCAGTACTTC. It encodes CASSLEFQETQYF.

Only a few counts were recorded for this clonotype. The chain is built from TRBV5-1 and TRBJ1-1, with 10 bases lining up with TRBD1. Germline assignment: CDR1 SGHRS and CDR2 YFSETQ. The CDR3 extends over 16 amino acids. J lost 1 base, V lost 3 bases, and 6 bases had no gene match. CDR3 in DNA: TGCGCCAGCAGCTCGACCTGGGACAGGGGGAACACTGAAGCTTTCTTT. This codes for CASSSTWDRGNTEAFF.